The 2 T cell receptor beta chains given below trace back to one sample, sequenced in a study of cytomegalovirus exposure and HLA in healthy donors. The primer mix had 60 Vbeta and 13 Jbeta primers. Method: immunoSEQ multiplex PCR; TCRdb's copy keeps in-frame clones and lacks some. The repertoire consists of approximately 130,000 clones, with 81% occurring once and the leading ten covering approximately 1.8%. Sequenced input: PBMCs. All receptors come from a man aged 40-49 years in good health and CMV-seronegative.

A few counts support this clone. V usage is TRBV27 and J usage is TRBJ2-3, with D possibly being TRBD2 (5 bases). Between the trimmed V and J ends, which lost 7 bases and 0 bases, there was a span of 11 bases. Germline V gene lookup returns CDR1 MNHEY and CDR2 SMNVEV (reference sequence). This CDR3 has 14 residues. The CDR3 loop reads CASKAVSSTDTQYF. For the CDR3, the DNA is TGTGCCAGCAAAGCGGTTTCTAGCACAGATACGCAGTATTTT.

Concerning this clone itself: One junction end disagrees with the germline gene, perhaps due to a read error. V usage is TRBV6-4 and J usage is TRBJ2-6, with 7 bases lining up with TRBD2. This CDR3 is built from 18 residues. CDR1 and CDR2 from the germline V gene are MRHNA and SNTAGT. The CDR3 region is CASSDYFGEGSGANGLTF. CDR3 DNA sequence: TGTGCCAGCAGTGACTACTTCGGGGAGGGCTCTGGGGCCAACGGCCTGACTTTC.